These T cell receptor beta chains were read from a single sample in a study of response to subunit inactivated influenza vaccine. TCRdb reprocessed the RT-PCR reads via MiXCR and lists one record per CDR3 protein. The sample yields 500,000 or so distinct CDR3 sequences, approximately 15% seen once. Sequenced material: CD4+ T cells sorted from PBMCs, taken around 25 months after vaccination. The receptor source for this set is a man between 50 and 69 years old who received an inactivated influenza vaccine. The CDR3 runs from the conserved cysteine through the conserved F or W. Fields, in order: J gene, D gene, V gene, clone size, CDR3 DNA, CDR3 protein. D genes are given only for firm matches. Clone size appears in some rows only: once, few, many, or a class for an expanded clone.

TRBJ2-1	NA	TRBV7-3	few	TGTGCCAGCAGCTTTCAGGGGACCCTTTCCTACAATGAGCAGTTCTTC	CASSFQGTLSYNEQFF
TRBJ2-3	TRBD2	TRBV6-5	few	TGTGCCAGCAGTTACGGTATGGCTAGCGGACGCACAGATACGCAGTATTTT	CASSYGMASGRTDTQYF
TRBJ2-1	NA	TRBV6-1	few	TGTGCCAGCGCACAGCTCCGGGCCTTAAATGAGCAGTTCTTC	CASAQLRALNEQFF
TRBJ2-2	NA	TRBV7-9	NA	TGTGCCAGCAGTCCGGGACACGAGAACACCGGGGAGCTGTTTTTT	CASSPGHENTGELFF
TRBJ2-3	NA	TRBV12-3/TRBV12-4	few	TGTGCCAGCACCCCCGGGGATACGCAGTATTTT	CASTPGDTQYF
TRBJ2-5	TRBD2	TRBV10-2	NA	TGCGCCAGCAGTGAGATAGCGGGAGGGCGTGAGACCCAGTACTTC	CASSEIAGGRETQYF
TRBJ1-2	NA	TRBV3-1	few	TGTGCCAGCAGCCAAGATAGGATTAGCTTGAGTCCTAAGGGTGGCTACACCTTC	CASSQDRISLSPKGGYTF
TRBJ1-2	NA	TRBV7-2	few	TGTGCCAGCAGCCCAGGGCCAACCTATGGCTACACCTTC	CASSPGPTYGYTF
TRBJ2-1	TRBD1	TRBV6-2/TRBV6-3	once	TGTGCCAGCAGAGGACAGGCTGGCTCCTACAATGAGCAGTTCTTC	CASRGQAGSYNEQFF
TRBJ2-5	NA	TRBV20-1	NA	TGCAGTGGTGGGAGAGCGGTTCGAGAGACCCAGTACTTC	CSGGRAVRETQYF
TRBJ1-2	NA	TRBV5-5	few	TGTGCCAGCAGCTTGGGGGGTCCAGGAGGGTATGGCTACACCTTC	CASSLGGPGGYGYTF
TRBJ1-4	NA	TRBV20-1	few	TGCGGGAGGGGACGGAGTCTTAATGAAAAACTGTTTTTT	CGRGRSLNEKLFF
TRBJ1-1	NA	TRBV7-8	few	TGTGCCAGCAGCACTCAAGCGAACACTGAAGCTTTCTTT	CASSTQANTEAFF
TRBJ2-5	NA	TRBV5-4	NA	TGTGCCAGCAGCTCCCCTGCCGGGACACGGTACCAAGAGACCCAGTACTTC	CASSSPAGTRYQETQYF
TRBJ1-2	TRBD1	TRBV28	NA	TGTGCCAGCAGTTTATTGGCGGCCGGACAGGGGCATGGCTACACCTTC	CASSLLAAGQGHGYTF
TRBJ1-1	NA	TRBV6-5	NA	TGTGCCAGCAGTTACACCCCTGGCACAAGTATGAACACTGAAGCTTTCTTT	CASSYTPGTSMNTEAFF
TRBJ1-1	NA	TRBV9	few	TGTGCCAGCAGCGGCATCTCGTGGCTGAACACTGAAGCTTTCTTT	CASSGISWLNTEAFF
TRBJ2-3	TRBD1	TRBV11-2	NA	TGTGCCAGCAGCTTAGAGTTACAGGGGGTCGGCACAGATACGCAGTATTTT	CASSLELQGVGTDTQYF
TRBJ1-4	NA	TRBV7-9	NA	TGTGCCAGCAGCCCCCGCGATGAAAAACTGTTTTTT	CASSPRDEKLFF
TRBJ2-7	TRBD1	TRBV12-3/TRBV12-4	NA	TGTGCCAGCAGTCAAAACAGGGGGCTCAGCGAGCAGTACTTC	CASSQNRGLSEQYF
TRBJ2-5	NA	TRBV7-2	few	TGTGCCAGCAGTTATACTCTAGCGCTGGAGACCCAGTACTTC	CASSYTLALETQYF
TRBJ2-5	NA	TRBV3-1	NA	TGTGCCAGCAGCTACTCACAGATCGTCCAAGAGACCCAGTACTTC	CASSYSQIVQETQYF
TRBJ2-7	NA	TRBV15	NA	TGTGCCACCAGCAGACTATTCGGTTCCTACGAGCAGTACTTC	CATSRLFGSYEQYF
TRBJ2-3	NA	TRBV4-1	NA	TGCGCCAGCAGCCACCCCCTGTTGGGGGATACGCAGTATTTT	CASSHPLLGDTQYF
TRBJ2-7	TRBD2	TRBV12-3/TRBV12-4	many	TGTGCCAGCAACAAGGGGACGGGGGGTGGCGAGCAGTACTTC	CASNKGTGGGEQYF
TRBJ1-6	NA	TRBV20-1	NA	TGCAGTGCTAGAGGAGCCCCAGGGAGAAGTTCACCCCTCCACTTT	CSARGAPGRSSPLHF
TRBJ2-1	TRBD2	TRBV3-1	NA	TGTGCCAGCAGCCACTTAGCGGGGGGGCGAAGAAATGAGCAGTTCTTC	CASSHLAGGRRNEQFF
TRBJ2-1	TRBD2	TRBV20-1	many	TGCAGTGCTAGAGATCGACTAGCGGGAGTGGGTGAGCAGTTCTTC	CSARDRLAGVGEQFF
TRBJ2-5	TRBD2	TRBV3-1	few	TGTGCCAGCAGACTAGCGGGGGCCCCAAAAGAGACCCAGTACTTC	CASRLAGAPKETQYF
TRBJ1-1	TRBD1	TRBV10-3	NA	TGTGCCATCAGCCTGGGACAGGGGGCTGAAGCTTTCTTT	CAISLGQGAEAFF
TRBJ2-1	TRBD1	TRBV6-1	NA	TGTGCCAGCAGTGGTTCCAGACAGGGTATCGCCTACAATGAGCAGTTCTTC	CASSGSRQGIAYNEQFF
TRBJ2-7	NA	TRBV7-2	NA	TGTGCCAGCAGCTTAGCAAGATTGTACGAGCAGTACTTC	CASSLARLYEQYF
TRBJ1-5	TRBD1	TRBV12-3/TRBV12-4	many	TGTGCCAGCAGGAGACAGGGTCTCAATCAGCCCCAGCATTTT	CASRRQGLNQPQHF
TRBJ2-5	NA	TRBV5-4	few	TGTGCCAGCAGAGGTGGGATGGCGGAGACCCAGTACTTC	CASRGGMAETQYF
TRBJ1-5	TRBD1	TRBV20-1	many	TGCAGTGCAACAGGGGGGACTCAGCCCCAGCATTTT	CSATGGTQPQHF
TRBJ2-5	NA	TRBV2	NA	TGTGCCAGCACCCGGACAAACGCTAGGGGTGAGACCCAGTACTTC	CASTRTNARGETQYF
TRBJ2-1	TRBD1	TRBV24-1	NA	TGTGCCACTGCCATTGGACAGGGGGCCCACAATGAGCAGTTCTTC	CATAIGQGAHNEQFF
TRBJ2-7	NA	TRBV5-1	few	TGCGCCAGCAGTTTATCCGAGGACAAACAGTACTTC	CASSLSEDKQYF
TRBJ2-1	NA	TRBV20-1	NA	TGCAGTGCCATTTTACCGGGACCCATTTACAATGAGCAGTTCTTC	CSAILPGPIYNEQFF
TRBJ2-3	NA	TRBV20-1	few	TGCAGTGCTATATTAGAAAAACGTCGCATGGATACGCAGTATTTT	CSAILEKRRMDTQYF
TRBJ2-7	TRBD1	TRBV20-1	many	TGCAGTGCTCCCGGGACAGTCAGCGAGCAGTACTTC	CSAPGTVSEQYF
TRBJ1-1	TRBD1	TRBV29-1	few	TGCAGCGCCTCGGACAGGGGGCTTGAAGCTTTCTTT	CSASDRGLEAFF
TRBJ1-5	NA	TRBV15	NA	TGTGCCACCAGCAGAGCCCCGGGGGCTGTCAATCAGCCCCAGCATTTT	CATSRAPGAVNQPQHF
TRBJ1-1	NA	TRBV7-2	NA	TGTGCCAGCAGCTTGACGACAGGGAACACTGAAGCTTTCTTT	CASSLTTGNTEAFF
TRBJ2-4	NA	TRBV4-1	few	TGCGCCAGCAGCTATCCACAGGGGGCGGGAGGCAAAAACATTCAGTACTTC	CASSYPQGAGGKNIQYF
TRBJ2-1	TRBD1	TRBV29-1	few	TGCAGCGTTGATCTTACCGGGACAGGGGTTTATGGTGAGCAGTTCTTC	CSVDLTGTGVYGEQFF
TRBJ2-4	TRBD1	TRBV20-1	NA	TGCAGTGCTAGAGTTGACAGGGCGCTAGCCAAAAACATTCAGTACTTC	CSARVDRALAKNIQYF